The clone carrying this T cell receptor beta chain came up many times. Its antigen is unknown. The data were taken from a study of T cells after posttransplantation cyclophosphamide. Produced via immunoSEQ multiplex PCR; TCRdb's table is partial and in-frame only. Observed in the sample are 41,000 or so clones, none of them singletons. Trimming removed 6 bases from V and 4 bases from J, with 10 bases in between. Germline V gene data show CDR1 as MRHNA and CDR2 as SNTAGT. The CDR3 length is 13 residues. Peripheral blood was collected from the related graft donor on the marrow donation day. Whole-study findings and limits: TRB overlap between skin or GI tissue T cells and blood was limited. Donor CD8+ memory clones often dominated recipient blood repertoires at later times. Recipient CMV seropositivity and CMV reactivation strongly tracked TRB clonality.

Sequences were obtained from PBMCs. The chain combines TRBV6-4 with TRBJ2-1; the D gene is possibly TRBD1 (5 bases). This sequence was found in a man aged 25 to 45 in good health and a related stem cell transplant donor. Written as DNA, the CDR3 is TGTGCCAGCAGACGCGACAGTTACAATGAGCAGTTCTTC. As protein: CASRRDSYNEQFF.